This T cell receptor beta chain stems from a study of beta chain features in type 1 diabetes (dated by TCRdb to the late 2010s). As for the study more broadly: Mean age, gender distribution, total cell number and subset yield did not differ between patients and healthy donors. A total of some 110 million sorted cells were examined across all samples, and a strong correlation was observed between cell number per subset and RNA yield. In the study, TCRB repertoires of sorted circulating CD4+ T cell subsets from recently diagnosed type 1 diabetes patients were compared with those of matched healthy donors. Whereas all 30 or so donors provided naive and central memory subsets, regulatory and stem cell-like memory subsets were isolated from just 8 patients and roughly eight healthy donors.

Concerning this clone itself: Its antigen remains undetermined. Per-nucleotide qualities are absent, and no much larger clonotype sits a single base away.

The High Capacity cDNA Reverse Transcription Kit was used to reverse transcribe all of the isolated RNA, meaning that expressed TCRB transcripts were what got sequenced. For stem cell-like memory T cell samples, survey-depth immunoSEQ sequencing was used, averaging around 1 million total reads per sample. After sorted cells were lysed in RLT buffer, RNA was extracted with DNase-treated RNeasy Micro or Mini kits, with the choice depending on cell number. To prevent cross-contamination, each cell subset was processed individually, whereas patient and healthy donor samples were processed jointly. The immunoSEQ multiplex PCR was used to amplify TCRB sequences from cDNA, yielding 87-bp fragments that span the CDR3 region. Sequencing of the amplicons was performed on the Illumina HiSeq platform. Per the original workflow: Synthetic template baselines were used to correct PCR bias computationally, reads within Hamming distance 2 were collapsed together, and singletons that could not be merged were discarded. Reads were aligned against IMGT so that V, D and J genes, CDR3 length and insertions or deletions at six rearrangement sites could be assigned. Within each subset, clonotype counts were normalized to the number of sorted cells before true diversity and Gini coefficients were calculated with the tcR R package. The overlap coefficient, calculated on TCRB nucleotide sequences, was used to measure repertoire sharing. Held by TCRdb, this immuneACCESS table contains in-frame sequences only and omits some clones. Under half of the omission traces to an unresolved V gene where checked; the cause of the rest is unknown. V, J and clone size are those of that table, while D and trimming were read from the DNA. Within this sample are tens of thousands of clones, with 30% to 40% of them counted one time only. The top ten clonotypes cover over 0.4% of the sample.

From each donor, a single peripheral blood sample of around 120 mL on average was drawn into heparinised tubes. A BD FACSAria II and a panel including CD45RO, CCR7, CD25, CD127, CD95 and CD27 were used to sort naive, central memory, regulatory and stem cell-like memory CD4+ T cells. All sorted populations exceeded 95% purity. PBMCs were isolated right away by Lymphoprep density gradient centrifugation and were stained directly, without culture. To minimize batch effects, samples were stained and sorted in pairs, one healthy donor with one patient per experiment. General findings and caveats noted by the study authors: HLA sub-analyses involved small numbers of individuals, so any influence of HLA type on TCRB rearrangement remained unresolved. Patients with type 1 diabetes made fewer insertions and deleted more nucleotides at VDJ recombination sites, implying thymic rearrangement abnormalities. Naive, central memory and regulatory TCRB repertoires appeared more similar among patients than among healthy donors. Shorter templates might be favored by PCR, yet because patient and control samples were amplified and corrected together, any such skew would affect both groups equally. Because cDNA was sequenced instead of genomic DNA, highly expressing activated cells could be over-represented, though the groups showed no difference in activation or CD3 levels. Type 1 diabetes patients showed a moderate but significant shortening of TCRB CDR3 length in all four CD4+ subsets.

The CDR3 measures 15 amino acids from cysteine to phenylalanine. Only CDR3 DNA remains: 45 bases, in frame from the first base. The V end gives up 4 bases and the J end 3 bases, leaving 3 bases in the junction not matched to a gene. CDR1 and CDR2, per the germline V gene, are SGDLS and YYNGEE. Recombination joined TRBV9 with TRBJ2-5; 13 central nucleotides agree with TRBD2. Material: stem cell memory CD4+ T cells from blood. The label giving this sample's cell subset or site can be read as: stem cell-like memory CD4+ T cells. The TCR originated in a woman between 18 and 29 years old in good health. CDR3 protein: CASSKGLAGEETQYF. The nucleotide sequence is TGTGCCAGCAGCAAAGGACTAGCGGGAGAAGAGACCCAGTACTTC.